A selection of T cell receptor beta chains follows, all from one sample in a study of glioma-infiltrating T cells after dendritic cell vaccination. TCRdb keeps only in-frame clones here, not all; method: immunoSEQ multiplex PCR. Of 3,000 to 4,000 clones in the sample, around 93% were seen once. The specimen comprised blood, sampled before dendritic cell vaccination. These TCRs come from a human donor with glioblastoma. Both conserved end residues are part of each CDR3. Fields, in order: J gene, V gene, clone size, D gene, CDR3 DNA, CDR3 protein. The D gene is left open where the match is weak. Clone size is stated in some rows and not others, as once, few, many or a class when expanded.

TRBJ1-1	TRBV4-2	NA	NA	TGTGCCAGCAGCTACGGGGATACCACTGAAGCTTTCTTT	CASSYGDTTEAFF
TRBJ1-2	TRBV16	once	NA	TGTGCCAGCAGCCACCCCGAAGAGGGAGTTCATGGCTACACCTTC	CASSHPEEGVHGYTF
TRBJ1-4	TRBV5-1	NA	NA	TGCGCCAGCAGCTTGGCCTTGGCAGGAAATGAAAAACTGTTTTTT	CASSLALAGNEKLFF
TRBJ2-7	TRBV9	NA	TRBD2	TGTGCCAGCAGCGCAGGGACTAGCGGGTTATACGAGCAGTACTTC	CASSAGTSGLYEQYF
TRBJ2-3	TRBV9	NA	NA	TGTGCCAGCAGCGTAGAGGGGCGGCTATCCGGAGATACGCAGTATTTT	CASSVEGRLSGDTQYF
TRBJ1-1	TRBV19	NA	NA	TGTGCCAGTAGTGCTACAGGGTTAGTGACTGAAGCTTTCTTT	CASSATGLVTEAFF
TRBJ2-3	TRBV5-1	NA	TRBD2	TGCGCCAGCAGCTCCTTAGCGGGAGGAAGCACAGATACGCAGTATTTT	CASSSLAGGSTDTQYF
TRBJ1-1	TRBV18	NA	NA	TGTGCCAGCTCACCACGGGGGGAAGGGAACACTGAAGCTTTCTTT	CASSPRGEGNTEAFF
TRBJ2-1	TRBV5-1	NA	NA	TGCGCCAGCAGCTCGCTAGCTCCAGAAAACAATGAGCAGTTCTTC	CASSSLAPENNEQFF
TRBJ2-1	TRBV14	NA	NA	TGTGCCAGCAGCCAACAACGCAAGTCAGGGGTCCCATACAATGAGCAGTTCTTC	CASSQQRKSGVPYNEQFF
TRBJ2-1	TRBV4-1	once	TRBD1	TGCGCCAGCAGCCAGGTGGGACAGAGCTCCTACAATGAGCAGTTCTTC	CASSQVGQSSYNEQFF